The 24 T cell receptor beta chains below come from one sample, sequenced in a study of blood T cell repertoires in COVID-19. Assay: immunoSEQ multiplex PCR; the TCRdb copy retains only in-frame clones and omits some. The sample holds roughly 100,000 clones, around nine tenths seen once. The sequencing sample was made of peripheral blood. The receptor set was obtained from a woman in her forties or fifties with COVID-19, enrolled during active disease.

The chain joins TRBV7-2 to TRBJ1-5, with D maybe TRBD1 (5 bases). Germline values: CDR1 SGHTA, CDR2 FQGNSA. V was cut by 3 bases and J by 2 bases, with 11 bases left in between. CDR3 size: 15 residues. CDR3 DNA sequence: TGTGCCAGCAGCTTGACCGACAGCCGCAATCAGCCCCAGCATTTT. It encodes CASSLTDSRNQPQHF.

DNA for the CDR3: TGTGCCAGCAGTTCTACCAGGGGACGACGGGGTGAAGCTTTCTTT. It translates to CASSSTRGRRGEAFF. This chain uses TRBV6-2 or TRBV6-3 with TRBJ1-1, with a tentative D call TRBD1 (6 bases). The CDR3 length is 15 residues. From germline, CDR1 is MNHEY and CDR2 SVGEGT. Trimming removed 4 bases at V and 7 bases at J, with 19 bases between.

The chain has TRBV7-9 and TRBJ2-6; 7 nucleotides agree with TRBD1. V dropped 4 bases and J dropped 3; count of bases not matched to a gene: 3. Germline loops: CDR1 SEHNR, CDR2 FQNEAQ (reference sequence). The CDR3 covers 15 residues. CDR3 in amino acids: CASSSQGFGANVLTF. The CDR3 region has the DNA TGTGCCAGCAGCTCACAGGGGTTTGGGGCCAACGTCCTGACTTTC.

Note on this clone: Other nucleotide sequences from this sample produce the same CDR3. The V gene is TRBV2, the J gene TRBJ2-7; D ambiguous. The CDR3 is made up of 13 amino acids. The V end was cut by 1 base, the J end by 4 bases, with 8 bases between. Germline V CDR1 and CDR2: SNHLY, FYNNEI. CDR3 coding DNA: TGTGCCAGCAGTGAAGGCGGCGTGTACGAGCAGTACTTC. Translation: CASSEGGVYEQYF.

For the CDR3, the DNA is TGTGCCAGCAGCCCCAGGACAGGGGGTGAAGCTTTCTTT. It is translated as CASSPRTGGEAFF. The rearrangement joins TRBV7-9 to TRBJ1-1; TRBD1 aligns across 10 bases. The V gene's germline CDR1 is SEHNR and CDR2 FQNEAQ (reference sequence). CDR3 length equals 13 residues. With V trimmed by 5 bases and J by 7 bases, 4 bases remained unmatched.

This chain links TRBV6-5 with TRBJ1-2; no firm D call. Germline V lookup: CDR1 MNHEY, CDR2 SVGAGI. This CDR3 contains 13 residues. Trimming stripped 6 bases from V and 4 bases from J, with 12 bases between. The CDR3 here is CASSLLSPYGYTF. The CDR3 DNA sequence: TGTGCCAGCAGCCTTCTGAGCCCCTATGGCTACACCTTC.

CDR3 nucleotide sequence: TGCGCCAGCAGCCAAGATTCACAGCGGGGGGACTTAGCCAAAAACATTCAGTACTTC. Its translation is CASSQDSQRGDLAKNIQYF. V is TRBV4-3 and J is TRBJ2-4, with 9 nucleotides matching TRBD2. Per the germline V gene, CDR1 is LGHNA and CDR2 is YSLEER. The CDR3 is 19 amino acids. After removal of 0 bases from V and 0 bases from J, the junction contained 9 bases not matched to a gene.

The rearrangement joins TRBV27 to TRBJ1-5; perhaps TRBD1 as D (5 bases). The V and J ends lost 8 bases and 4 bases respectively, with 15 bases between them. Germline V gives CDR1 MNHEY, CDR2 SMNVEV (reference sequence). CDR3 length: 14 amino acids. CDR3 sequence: CASRPGGENQPQHF. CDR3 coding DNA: TGTGCCAGCCGCCCTGGGGGGGAAAATCAGCCCCAGCATTTT.

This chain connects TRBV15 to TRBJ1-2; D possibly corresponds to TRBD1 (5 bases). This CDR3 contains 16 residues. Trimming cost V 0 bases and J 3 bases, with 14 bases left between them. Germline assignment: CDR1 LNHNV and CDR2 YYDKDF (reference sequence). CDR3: CATSRETRARDYGYTF. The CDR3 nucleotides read TGTGCCACCAGCAGAGAAACACGGGCCAGGGACTATGGCTACACCTTC.

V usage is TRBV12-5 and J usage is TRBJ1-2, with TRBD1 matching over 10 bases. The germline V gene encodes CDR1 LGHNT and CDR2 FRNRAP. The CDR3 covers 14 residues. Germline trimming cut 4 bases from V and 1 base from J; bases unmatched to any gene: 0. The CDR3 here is CASGWDRGNYGYTF. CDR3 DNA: TGTGCTAGTGGTTGGGACAGGGGTAACTATGGCTACACCTTC.

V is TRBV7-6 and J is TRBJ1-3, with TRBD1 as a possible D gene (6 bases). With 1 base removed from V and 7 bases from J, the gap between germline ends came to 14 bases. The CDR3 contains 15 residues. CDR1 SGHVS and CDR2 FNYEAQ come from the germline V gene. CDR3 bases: TGTGCCAGCAGCTTAGTCCGGGACAAGGGGAACACCATATATTTT. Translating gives CASSLVRDKGNTIYF.

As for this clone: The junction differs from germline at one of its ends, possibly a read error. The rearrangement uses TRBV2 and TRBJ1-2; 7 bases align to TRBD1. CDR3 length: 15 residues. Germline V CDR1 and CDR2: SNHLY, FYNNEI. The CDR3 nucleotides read TGTGCCAGCAATGAAGTCGCAGGGGGTACTATTGGCTACACCTTC. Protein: CASNEVAGGTIGYTF.

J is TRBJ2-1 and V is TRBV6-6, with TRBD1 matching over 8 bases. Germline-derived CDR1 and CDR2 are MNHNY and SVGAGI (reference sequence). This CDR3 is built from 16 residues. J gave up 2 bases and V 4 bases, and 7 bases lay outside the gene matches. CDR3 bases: TGTGCCAGCAGTTCCATGGACAGGGAACCCTACAATGAGCAGTTCTTC. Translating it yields CASSSMDREPYNEQFF.

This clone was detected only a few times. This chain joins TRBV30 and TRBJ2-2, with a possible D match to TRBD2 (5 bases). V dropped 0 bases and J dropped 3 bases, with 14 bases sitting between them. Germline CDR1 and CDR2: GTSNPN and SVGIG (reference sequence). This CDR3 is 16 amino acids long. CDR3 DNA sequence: TGTGCCTGGAGTGTACGTCGGGGAGTGGACACCGGGGAGCTGTTTTTT. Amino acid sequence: CAWSVRRGVDTGELFF.

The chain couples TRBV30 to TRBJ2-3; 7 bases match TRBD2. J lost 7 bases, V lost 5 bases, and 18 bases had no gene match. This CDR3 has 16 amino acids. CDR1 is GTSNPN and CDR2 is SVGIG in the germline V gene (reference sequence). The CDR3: CAWDGEGRVYGNTQYF. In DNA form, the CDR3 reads TGTGCCTGGGATGGGGAAGGGAGGGTGTACGGGAATACGCAGTATTTT.

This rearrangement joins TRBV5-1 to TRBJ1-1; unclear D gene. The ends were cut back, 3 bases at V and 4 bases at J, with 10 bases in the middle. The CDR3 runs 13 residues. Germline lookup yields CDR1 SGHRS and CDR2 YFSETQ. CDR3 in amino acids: CASSSAWATEAFF. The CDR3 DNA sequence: TGCGCCAGCAGCTCCGCGTGGGCCACTGAAGCTTTCTTT.

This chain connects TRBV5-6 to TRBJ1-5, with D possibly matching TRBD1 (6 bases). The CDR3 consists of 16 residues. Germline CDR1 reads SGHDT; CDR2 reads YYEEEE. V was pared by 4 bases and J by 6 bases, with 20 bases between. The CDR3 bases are TGTGCCAGCAGCCCGGGGGGCGGAGGGGGAAGTCAGCCCCAGCATTTT. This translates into CASSPGGGGGSQPQHF.

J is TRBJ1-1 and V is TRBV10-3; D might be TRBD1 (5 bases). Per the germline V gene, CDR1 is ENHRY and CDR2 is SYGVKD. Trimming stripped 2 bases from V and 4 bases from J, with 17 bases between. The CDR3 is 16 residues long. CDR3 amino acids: CAISEPQVQGSTEAFF. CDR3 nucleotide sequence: TGTGCCATCAGTGAGCCCCAGGTGCAGGGATCCACTGAAGCTTTCTTT.

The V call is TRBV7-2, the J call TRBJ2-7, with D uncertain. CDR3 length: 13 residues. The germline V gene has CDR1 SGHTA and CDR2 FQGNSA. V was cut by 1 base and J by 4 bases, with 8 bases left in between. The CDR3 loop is CASSLGGTYEQYF. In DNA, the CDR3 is TGTGCCAGCAGCTTAGGCGGAACTTACGAGCAGTACTTC.

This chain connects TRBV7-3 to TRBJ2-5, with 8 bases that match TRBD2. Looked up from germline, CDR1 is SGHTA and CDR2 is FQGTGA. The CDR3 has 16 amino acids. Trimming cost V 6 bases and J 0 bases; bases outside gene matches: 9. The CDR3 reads CASRSKAGGDQETQYF. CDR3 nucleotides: TGTGCCAGCAGGTCAAAGGCGGGGGGAGACCAAGAGACCCAGTACTTC. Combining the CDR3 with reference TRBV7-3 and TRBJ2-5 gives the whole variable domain GAGVSQTPSNKVTEKGKYVELRCDPISGHTALYWYRQSLGQGPEFLIYFQGTGAADDSGLPNDRFFAVRPEGSVSTLKIQRTERGDSAVYLCASRSKAGGDQETQYFGPGTRLLVL.

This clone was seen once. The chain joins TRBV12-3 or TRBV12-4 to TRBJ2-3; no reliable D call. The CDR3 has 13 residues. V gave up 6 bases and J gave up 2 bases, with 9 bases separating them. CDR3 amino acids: CASRRSNTDTQYF. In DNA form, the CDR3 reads TGTGCCAGCAGGCGGAGTAACACAGATACGCAGTATTTT.

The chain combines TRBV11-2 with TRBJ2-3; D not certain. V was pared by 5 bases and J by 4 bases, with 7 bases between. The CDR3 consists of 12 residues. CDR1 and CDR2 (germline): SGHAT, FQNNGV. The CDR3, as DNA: TGTGCCAGCAGCCTAACCTCAGATACGCAGTATTTT. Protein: CASSLTSDTQYF.

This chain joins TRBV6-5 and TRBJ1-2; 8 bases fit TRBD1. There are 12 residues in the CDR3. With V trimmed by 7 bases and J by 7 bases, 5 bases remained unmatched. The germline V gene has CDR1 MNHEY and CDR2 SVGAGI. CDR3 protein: CASTSTGAGYTF. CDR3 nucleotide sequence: TGTGCCAGCACCTCGACAGGGGCTGGCTACACCTTC.

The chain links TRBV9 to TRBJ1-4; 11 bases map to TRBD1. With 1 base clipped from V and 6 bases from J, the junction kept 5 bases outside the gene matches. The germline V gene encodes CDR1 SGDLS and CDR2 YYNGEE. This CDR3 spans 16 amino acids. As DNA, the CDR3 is TGTGCCAGCAGCGTATGGACAGGGGGCGCAGATGAAAAACTGTTTTTT. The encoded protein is CASSVWTGGADEKLFF.